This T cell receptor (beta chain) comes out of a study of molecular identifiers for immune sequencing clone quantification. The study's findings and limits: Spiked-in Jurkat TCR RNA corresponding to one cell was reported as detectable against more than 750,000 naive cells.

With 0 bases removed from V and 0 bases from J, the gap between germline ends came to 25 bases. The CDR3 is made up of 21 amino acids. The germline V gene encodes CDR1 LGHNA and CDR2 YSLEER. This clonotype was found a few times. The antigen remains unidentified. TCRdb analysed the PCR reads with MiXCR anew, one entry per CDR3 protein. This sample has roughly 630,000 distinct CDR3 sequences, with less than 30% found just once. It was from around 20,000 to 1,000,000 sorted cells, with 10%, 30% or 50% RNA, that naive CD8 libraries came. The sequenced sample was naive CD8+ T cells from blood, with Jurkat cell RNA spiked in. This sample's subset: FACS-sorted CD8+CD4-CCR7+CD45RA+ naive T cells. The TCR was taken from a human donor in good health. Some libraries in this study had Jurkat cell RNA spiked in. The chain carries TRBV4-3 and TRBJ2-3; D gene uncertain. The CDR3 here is CASSQDASSEPILLSTDTQYF. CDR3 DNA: TGCGCCAGCAGCCAAGACGCCTCGTCAGAACCTATACTTCTTAGCACAGATACGCAGTATTTT.